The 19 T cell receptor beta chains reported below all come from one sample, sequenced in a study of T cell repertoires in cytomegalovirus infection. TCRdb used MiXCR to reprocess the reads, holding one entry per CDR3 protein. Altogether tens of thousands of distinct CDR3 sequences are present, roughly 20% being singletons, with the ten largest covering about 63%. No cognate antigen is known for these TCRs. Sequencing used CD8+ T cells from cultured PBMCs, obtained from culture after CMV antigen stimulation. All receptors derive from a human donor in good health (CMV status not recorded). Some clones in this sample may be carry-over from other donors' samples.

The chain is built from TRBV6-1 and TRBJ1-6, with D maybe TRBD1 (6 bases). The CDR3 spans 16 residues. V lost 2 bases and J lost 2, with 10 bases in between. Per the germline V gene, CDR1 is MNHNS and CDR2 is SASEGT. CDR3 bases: TGTGCCAGCAGTGAATCCAGGGGCGCCTATAATTCACCCCTCCACTTT. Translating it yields CASSESRGAYNSPLHF.

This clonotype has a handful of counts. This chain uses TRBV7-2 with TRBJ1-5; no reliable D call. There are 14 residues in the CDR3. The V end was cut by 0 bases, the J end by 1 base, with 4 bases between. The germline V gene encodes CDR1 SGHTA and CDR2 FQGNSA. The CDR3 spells CASSLAPSNQPQHF. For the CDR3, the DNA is TGTGCCAGCAGCTTAGCGCCCAGCAATCAGCCCCAGCATTTT.

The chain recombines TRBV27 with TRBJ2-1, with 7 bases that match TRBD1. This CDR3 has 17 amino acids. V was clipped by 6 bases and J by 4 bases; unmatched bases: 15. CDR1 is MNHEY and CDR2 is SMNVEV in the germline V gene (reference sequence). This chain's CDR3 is CASSPPETGLTYNEQFF. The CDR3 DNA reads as TGTGCCAGCAGCCCCCCGGAGACAGGGCTAACATACAATGAGCAGTTCTTC.

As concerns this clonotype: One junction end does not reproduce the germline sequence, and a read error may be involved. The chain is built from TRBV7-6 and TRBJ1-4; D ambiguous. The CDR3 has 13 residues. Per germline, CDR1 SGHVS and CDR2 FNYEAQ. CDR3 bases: TGTGCCGGTTCGGACTTTCCTAAGGAAAAACTGTTTTTT. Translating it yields CAGSDFPKEKLFF.

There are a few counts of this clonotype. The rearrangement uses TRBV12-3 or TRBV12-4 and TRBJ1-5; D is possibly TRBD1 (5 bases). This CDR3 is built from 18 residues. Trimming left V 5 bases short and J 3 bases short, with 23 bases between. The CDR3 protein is CASSHIRDSPGNNQPQHF. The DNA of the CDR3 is TGTGCCAGCAGTCATATTAGGGACTCTCCCGGGAACAATCAGCCCCAGCATTTT.

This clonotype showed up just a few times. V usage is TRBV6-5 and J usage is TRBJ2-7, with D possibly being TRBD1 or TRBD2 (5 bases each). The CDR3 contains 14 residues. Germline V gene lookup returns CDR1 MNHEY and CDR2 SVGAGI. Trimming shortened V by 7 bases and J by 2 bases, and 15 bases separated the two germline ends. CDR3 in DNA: TGTGCCAGCACCCCCGGGACGGAACCCTACGAGCAGTACTTC. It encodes CASTPGTEPYEQYF.

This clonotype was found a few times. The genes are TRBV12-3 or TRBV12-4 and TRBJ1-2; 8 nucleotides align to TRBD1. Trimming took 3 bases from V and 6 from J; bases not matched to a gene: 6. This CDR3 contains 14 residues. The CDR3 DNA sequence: TGTGCCAGCAGTTTTAAGGAGACAGGGGATGGCTACACCTTC. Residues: CASSFKETGDGYTF.

The CDR3 DNA reads as TGTGCCAGCAGTGAATTAGGGGGAGACACTGAAGCTTTCTTT. Protein: CASSELGGDTEAFF. This sequence joins TRBV6-1 and TRBJ1-1; D possibly corresponds to TRBD1 (6 bases). CDR1 MNHNS and CDR2 SASEGT come from the germline V gene. The V end lost 2 bases, the J end lost 3 bases, and 10 bases lay between the germline ends. CDR3 size: 14 residues.

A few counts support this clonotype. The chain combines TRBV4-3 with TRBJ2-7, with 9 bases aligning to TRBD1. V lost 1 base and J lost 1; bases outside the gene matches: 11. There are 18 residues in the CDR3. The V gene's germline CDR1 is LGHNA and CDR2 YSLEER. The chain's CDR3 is CASSQGTSRDRASYEQYF. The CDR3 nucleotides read TGCGCCAGCAGCCAAGGAACTTCCCGGGACAGGGCGTCCTACGAGCAGTACTTC.

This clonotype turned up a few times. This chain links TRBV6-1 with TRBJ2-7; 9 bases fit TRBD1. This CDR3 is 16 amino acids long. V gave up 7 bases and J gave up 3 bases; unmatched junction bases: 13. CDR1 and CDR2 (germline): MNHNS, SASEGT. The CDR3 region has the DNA TGTGCCAGCACACCACAAGCCGGGACAGGGATCTACGAGCAGTACTTC. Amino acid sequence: CASTPQAGTGIYEQYF.

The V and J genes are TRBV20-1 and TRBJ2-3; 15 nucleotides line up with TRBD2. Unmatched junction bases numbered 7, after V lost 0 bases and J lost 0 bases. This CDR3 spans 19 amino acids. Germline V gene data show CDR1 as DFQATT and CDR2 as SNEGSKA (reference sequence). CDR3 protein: CSARDLGTSGGPSTDTQYF. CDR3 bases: TGCAGTGCTAGAGATCTTGGGACTAGCGGGGGGCCTAGCACAGATACGCAGTATTTT.

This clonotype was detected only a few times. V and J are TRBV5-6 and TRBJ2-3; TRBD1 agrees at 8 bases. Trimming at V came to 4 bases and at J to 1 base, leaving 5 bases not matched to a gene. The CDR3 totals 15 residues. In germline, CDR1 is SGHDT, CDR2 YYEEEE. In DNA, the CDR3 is TGTGCCAGCAGCCTAGGGACAGGCGGCACAGATACGCAGTATTTT. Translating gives CASSLGTGGTDTQYF.

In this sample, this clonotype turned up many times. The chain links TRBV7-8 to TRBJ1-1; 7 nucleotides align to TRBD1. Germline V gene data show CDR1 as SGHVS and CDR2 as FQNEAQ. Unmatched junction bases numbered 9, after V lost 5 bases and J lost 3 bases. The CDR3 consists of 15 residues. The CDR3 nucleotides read TGTGCCAGCAGCGCTAGCCGGACAGGCGACACTGAAGCTTTCTTT. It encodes CASSASRTGDTEAFF.

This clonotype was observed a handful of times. CDR3 in amino acids: CASRWNNIAGGRDNEQFF. The CDR3, as DNA: TGTGCCAGCAGATGGAACAACATAGCGGGGGGGCGAGACAATGAGCAGTTCTTC. This chain links TRBV6-2 or TRBV6-3 with TRBJ2-1; 11 positions match TRBD2. The ends lost 6 bases at V and 5 bases at J; junction bases unmatched: 15. The CDR3 totals 18 residues. The germline V gene encodes CDR1 MNHEY and CDR2 SVGEGT.

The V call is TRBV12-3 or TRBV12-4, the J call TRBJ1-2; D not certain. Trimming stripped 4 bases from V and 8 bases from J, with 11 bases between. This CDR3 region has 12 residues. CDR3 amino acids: CASSSGWEGYTF. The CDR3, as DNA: TGTGCCAGCAGTTCGGGGTGGGAGGGCTACACCTTC.

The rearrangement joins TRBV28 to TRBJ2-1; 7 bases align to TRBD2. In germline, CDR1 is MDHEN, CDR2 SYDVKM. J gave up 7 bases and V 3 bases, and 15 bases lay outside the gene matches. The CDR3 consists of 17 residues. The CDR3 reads CASSFWSERDRRNEQFF. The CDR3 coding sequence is TGTGCCAGCAGTTTCTGGTCCGAGCGGGACCGAAGGAATGAGCAGTTCTTC.

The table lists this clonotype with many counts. CDR3 coding DNA: TGTGCCAGCAGCTCGGGACAGGGGGCGGGTGAAAAACTGTTTTTT. Translated, it gives CASSSGQGAGEKLFF. The chain has TRBV7-2 and TRBJ1-4, with 12 bases lining up with TRBD1. Germline CDR1 is SGHTA and CDR2 is FQGNSA. V shed 4 bases and J 7 bases; nucleotides not matched to a gene: 4. CDR3 size: 15 residues.

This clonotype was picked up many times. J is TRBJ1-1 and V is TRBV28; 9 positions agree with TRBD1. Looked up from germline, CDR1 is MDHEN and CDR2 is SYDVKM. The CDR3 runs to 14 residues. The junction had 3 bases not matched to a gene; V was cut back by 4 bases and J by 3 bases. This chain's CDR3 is CASSWDRVDTEAFF. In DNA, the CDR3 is TGTGCCAGCAGTTGGGACAGGGTGGACACTGAAGCTTTCTTT.

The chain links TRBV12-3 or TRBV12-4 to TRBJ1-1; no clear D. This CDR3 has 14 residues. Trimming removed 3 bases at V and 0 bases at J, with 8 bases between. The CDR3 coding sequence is TGTGCCAGCAGTTTGTCCATTATGAACACTGAAGCTTTCTTT. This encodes CASSLSIMNTEAFF.